Listed below are T cell receptor beta chains from one sample, sequenced in a study of blood T cell repertoires in COVID-19. This table comes from immunoSEQ multiplex PCR, and its TCRdb copy is limited to in-frame clones, with some not included. The sample lists more than 85,000 clones, about 80% seen once, with 4.1% in the top ten. Sequenced input: peripheral blood. These receptors all stem from a man in his sixties with acute or convalescent COVID-19. Each CDR3 is given with its conserved first and last residue. D genes are given only for firm matches. Clone sizes are given selectively: once, few, many, or a class where the clone is expanded.

>-|13|TRBV5-4|TRBJ1-2|-
CASSLKGGIGYTF
TGTGCCAGCAGCCTGAAGGGGGGGATAGGCTACACCTTC
>-|13|TRBV9|TRBJ2-7|many
CASSGTGIYEQYF
TGTGCCAGCAGCGGGACTGGAATTTACGAGCAGTACTTC
>-|13|TRBV19|TRBJ2-3|-
CASSWGLSDTQYF
TGTGCCAGTAGTTGGGGGCTATCAGATACGCAGTATTTT
>-|15|TRBV7-2|TRBJ1-5|few
CASSLVPFGNQPQHF
TGTGCCAGCAGCTTAGTTCCGTTTGGCAATCAGCCCCAGCATTTT
>TRBD2|18|TRBV10-1|TRBJ2-3|once
CASSESLTSGGVTDTQYF
TGCGCCAGCAGTGAGTCGCTTACTAGCGGGGGGGTCACAGATACGCAGTATTTT
>-|15|TRBV14|TRBJ2-2|-
CASSARAGATGELFF
TGTGCCAGCAGCGCTAGAGCGGGTGCAACCGGGGAGCTGTTTTTT
>-|15|TRBV19|TRBJ2-1|-
CASSIGRVGYNEQFF
TGTGCCAGTAGTATCGGCAGGGTTGGCTACAATGAGCAGTTCTTC
>TRBD1|18|TRBV19|TRBJ1-2|once
CASSIPPGQAPANYGYTF
TGTGCCAGTAGTATTCCCCCCGGACAGGCGCCGGCTAACTATGGCTACACCTTC
>TRBD1|14|TRBV20-1|TRBJ1-6|-
CSASGQVVDSPLHF
TGCAGTGCTAGTGGACAGGTTGTGGATTCACCCCTCCACTTT
>TRBD2|16|TRBV4-3|TRBJ2-3|few
CASSHQTLAGTDTQYF
TGCGCCAGCAGCCACCAGACACTAGCGGGAACCGATACGCAGTATTTT
>-|13|TRBV2|TRBJ2-3|-
CASSEARTDTQYF
TGTGCCAGCAGTGAAGCGAGGACAGATACGCAGTATTTT
>TRBD1|13|TRBV24-1|TRBJ1-1|-
CATSDRQGYEAFF
TGTGCCACCAGCGACCGACAGGGCTATGAAGCTTTCTTT
>-|12|TRBV5-4|TRBJ2-2|-
CASSLDSGELFF
TGTGCCAGCAGCTTGGATTCAGGGGAGCTGTTTTTT
>TRBD1|15|TRBV30|TRBJ2-7|-
CASSQGGQGAYEQYF
TGTGCCTCTTCACAAGGGGGACAGGGGGCCTACGAGCAGTACTTC
>TRBD1|16|TRBV9|TRBJ1-3|-
CASSTHSQGVGNTIYF
TGTGCCAGCAGTACCCATTCACAGGGGGTGGGAAACACCATATATTTT
>-|17|TRBV5-1|TRBJ1-1|-
CASSLRIGGQRNTEAFF
TGCGCCAGCAGCTTGAGGATAGGCGGACAGAGGAACACTGAAGCTTTCTTT
>-|15|TRBV9|TRBJ2-3|-
CASTVSSSRTDTQYF
TGTGCCAGCACCGTGTCCTCAAGCCGCACAGATACGCAGTATTTT
>TRBD2|18|TRBV6-2/TRBV6-3|TRBJ2-7|-
CASSPSGGSTSIHYEQYF
TGTGCCAGCAGTCCCAGCGGGGGTTCTACCTCCATCCACTACGAGCAGTACTTC
>-|15|TRBV15|TRBJ1-1|-
CATSRGGLGNTEAFF
TGTGCCACCAGCAGAGGGGGGCTTGGGAACACTGAAGCTTTCTTT
>-|12|TRBV4-1|TRBJ2-5|-
CASSQGRETQYF
TGCGCCAGCAGCCAAGGGAGGGAGACCCAGTACTTC
>TRBD1|16|TRBV7-9|TRBJ1-5|-
CASSPAGGDEFQPQHF
TGTGCCAGCAGCCCCGCAGGGGGTGATGAGTTTCAGCCCCAGCATTTT
>-|14|TRBV2|TRBJ1-3|-
CASSVLSSGNTIYF
TGTGCCAGCAGTGTTCTCAGTTCTGGAAACACCATATATTTT
>TRBD2|15|TRBV11-2|TRBJ2-5|-
CASRTGTSLEETQYF
TGTGCCAGCAGAACAGGGACTAGCCTGGAAGAGACCCAGTACTTC
>-|11|TRBV29-1|TRBJ1-1|-
CSVGEAGSAFF
TGCAGCGTTGGTGAAGCGGGGTCAGCTTTCTTT
>-|18|TRBV10-1|TRBJ2-1|-
CASSESEWSQGSYNEQFF
TGCGCCAGCAGTGAGTCGGAATGGTCCCAGGGCTCCTACAATGAGCAGTTCTTC
>-|11|TRBV12-3/TRBV12-4|TRBJ1-3|-
CASSPGNTIYF
TGTGCCAGCAGCCCAGGAAACACCATATATTTT
>TRBD2|20|TRBV4-1|TRBJ2-2|-
CASSQEGVAGGGRRTGELFF
TGCGCCAGCAGCCAAGAAGGAGTAGCGGGGGGCGGGAGACGGACCGGGGAGCTGTTTTTT
>TRBD1|17|TRBV19|TRBJ1-1|-
CASSIGDRVLVGTEAFF
TGTGCCAGTAGTATAGGGGACAGGGTGTTAGTAGGCACTGAAGCTTTCTTT
>-|14|TRBV5-4|TRBJ2-7|-
CASSLGAASGEQYF
TGTGCCAGCAGCTTGGGGGCAGCTTCTGGGGAGCAGTACTTC
>-|11|TRBV3-1/TRBV3-2|TRBJ2-1|-
CASSQSGRQFF
TGTGCCAGCAGCCAATCAGGTAGGCAGTTCTTC
>TRBD2|16|TRBV5-1|TRBJ2-3|-
CASSSGTSGGADTQYF
TGCGCCAGCAGCTCAGGGACTAGCGGGGGGGCAGATACGCAGTATTTT
>TRBD1|15|TRBV4-1|TRBJ2-2|-
CASSRGQGFTGELFF
TGCGCCAGCAGCAGAGGACAGGGATTTACCGGGGAGCTGTTTTTT
>-|15|TRBV7-3|TRBJ2-5|-
CASSLTGPLQETQYF
TGTGCCAGCAGCTTAACGGGGCCCCTCCAAGAGACCCAGTACTTC
>TRBD2|14|TRBV25-1|TRBJ2-5|-
CATLLGGSGETQYF
TGTGCCACCCTCCTGGGGGGGTCTGGGGAGACCCAGTACTTC
>TRBD1|13|TRBV27|TRBJ1-2|few
CASSSRQGNGYTF
TGTGCCAGCAGTTCCCGACAGGGCAATGGCTACACCTTC
>TRBD1|15|TRBV7-9|TRBJ2-7|-
CASSTQDRASYEQYF
TGTGCCAGCAGCACTCAGGACAGGGCCTCCTACGAGCAGTACTTC
>-|16|TRBV11-3|TRBJ1-6|many
CASSGGGSSYNSPLHF
TGTGCCAGCAGCGGGGGAGGGAGCTCCTATAATTCACCCCTCCACTTT
>-|18|TRBV4-1|TRBJ2-6|-
CASSQDGGGWPGANVLTF
TGCGCCAGCAGCCAAGATGGGGGAGGCTGGCCCGGGGCCAACGTCCTGACTTTC
>-|14|TRBV21-1|TRBJ2-3|-
CASNRGTATDTQYF
TGTGCCAGCAACCGGGGGACCGCCACAGATACGCAGTATTTT
>-|14|TRBV11-3|TRBJ2-7|-
CASSLGGNRDEQYF
TGTGCCAGCAGCTTGGGAGGGAACAGGGACGAGCAGTACTTC
>TRBD1|12|TRBV27|TRBJ1-1|-
CASSFGQGPAFF
TGTGCCAGCAGTTTCGGACAGGGGCCAGCTTTCTTT
>TRBD1|15|TRBV6-5|TRBJ1-6|-
CASSYAGQLNSPLHF
TGTGCCAGCAGTTACGCGGGACAGTTAAATTCACCCCTCCACTTT
>-|14|TRBV9|TRBJ1-5|many
CASSVDGSNQPQHF
TGTGCCAGCAGCGTAGACGGTAGCAATCAGCCCCAGCATTTT
>-|13|TRBV11-3|TRBJ1-5|-
CASSLSWHQPQHF
TGTGCCAGCAGCTTATCGTGGCATCAGCCCCAGCATTTT
>TRBD1|16|TRBV12-5|TRBJ1-1|-
CASGFGTARLGTEAFF
TGTGCTAGTGGTTTTGGGACAGCTCGTTTGGGCACTGAAGCTTTCTTT
>-|13|TRBV6-1|TRBJ1-1|-
CASSEQGSTEAFF
TGTGCCAGCAGTGAACAGGGTTCGACTGAAGCTTTCTTT
>-|13|TRBV19|TRBJ2-1|-
CASSIRGYNEQFF
TGTGCCAGTAGTATCCGGGGGTACAATGAGCAGTTCTTC
>-|13|TRBV19|TRBJ1-1|-
CASSIVGDTEAFF
TGTGCCAGTAGTATCGTCGGGGACACTGAAGCTTTCTTT
>-|19|TRBV18|TRBJ1-1|-
CASSPSISSVWGQNTEAFF
TGTGCCAGCTCACCATCCATTTCGTCTGTTTGGGGCCAGAACACTGAAGCTTTCTTT
>TRBD2|14|TRBV7-9|TRBJ2-5|-
CASSASGTQETQYF
TGTGCCAGCAGCGCAAGCGGGACCCAAGAGACCCAGTACTTC
>-|15|TRBV6-5|TRBJ1-6|-
CASSKGDRTNSPLHF
TGTGCCAGCAGCAAAGGAGACAGGACTAATTCACCCCTCCACTTT
>TRBD2|14|TRBV24-1|TRBJ2-3|-
CATSGGAGGDTQYF
TGTGCCACCAGTGGTGGTGCGGGGGGAGATACGCAGTATTTT
>TRBD1|15|TRBV5-1|TRBJ1-1|few
CASSFGQGARTEAFF
TGCGCCAGCAGCTTTGGACAGGGGGCCAGAACTGAAGCTTTCTTT
>-|12|TRBV3-1/TRBV3-2|TRBJ2-7|-
CASSQVEDEQYF
TGTGCCAGCAGCCAAGTGGAGGACGAGCAGTACTTC
>TRBD1|13|TRBV7-8|TRBJ2-1|few
CASSTNRGSEQFF
TGTGCCAGCAGCACAAACAGGGGTAGTGAGCAGTTCTTC
>TRBD2|14|TRBV19|TRBJ2-3|-
CASRVAGATDTQYF
TGTGCCAGTAGAGTAGCGGGGGCTACAGATACGCAGTATTTT
>TRBD2|19|TRBV30|TRBJ2-7|-
CAWSVQAGGSGSRGYEQYF
TGTGCCTGGAGTGTACAGGCAGGCGGGTCCGGTTCGCGGGGGTACGAGCAGTACTTC
>-|14|TRBV4-1|TRBJ1-5|few
CASSQDMGGQPQHF
TGCGCCAGCAGCCAAGATATGGGGGGTCAGCCCCAGCATTTT
>TRBD2|16|TRBV29-1|TRBJ2-1|-
CSVESTSESSYNEQFF
TGCAGCGTTGAATCCACTAGCGAGAGCTCCTACAATGAGCAGTTCTTC
>-|16|TRBV7-8|TRBJ2-1|-
CASRLTALSSYNEQFF
TGTGCCAGCAGGCTCACAGCCCTTAGCTCCTACAATGAGCAGTTCTTC